These 24 T cell receptor beta chains share one sample of origin, sequenced in a study of post-analysis software for immune sequencing data. Findings and caveats of the study: TRBV5-6, TRBV5-1 and TRBV20-1 were among four to six TRBV segments more frequent in patients than controls.

These receptors lack a known antigen. cDNA libraries of TCR beta carried unique molecular identifiers. Using its own MiXCR run on the PCR reads, TCRdb lists one record per CDR3 protein. The repertoire holds about 820,000 distinct CDR3 sequences, with roughly 50% as singletons. The specimen was blood. The receptors derive from a girl aged 5 to 17 with multiple sclerosis.

V is TRBV5-5 and J is TRBJ2-1; possible D gene TRBD2, 5 bases. Germline V gene lookup returns CDR1 SGHKS and CDR2 YYEKEE (reference sequence). This CDR3 region has 15 residues. Trimming cost V 0 bases and J 3 bases, with 10 bases left between them. CDR3 residues: CASSLEWTFYNEQFF. In DNA form, the CDR3 reads TGTGCCAGCAGCTTGGAGTGGACTTTCTACAATGAGCAGTTCTTC.

In nucleotides, the CDR3 is TGTGCCAGCAGTTTCCGGGACAGGGGGACCGGGGAGCTGTTTTTT. Encoded protein: CASSFRDRGTGELFF. The V gene is TRBV6-6, the J gene TRBJ2-2; TRBD1 matches at 11 bases. The CDR3 runs to 15 residues. CDR1 and CDR2 from the germline V gene are MNHNY and SVGAGI (reference sequence). Losses at the gene ends were 4 bases for V and 5 bases for J; bases not matched to a gene: 3.

This chain links TRBV11-3 with TRBJ2-1; 8 bases match TRBD2. The CDR3 spans 15 residues. Germline CDR1 and CDR2: SGHNT and YENEEA. V trimming: 5 bases; J trimming: 8 bases; junction bases outside the gene matches: 11. Here the CDR3 reads CASSPPTGGPHEQFF. The CDR3 coding sequence is TGTGCCAGCAGCCCCCCAACGGGGGGGCCCCATGAGCAGTTCTTC.

The genes are TRBV7-6 and TRBJ1-6; perhaps TRBD1 as D (5 bases). Per the germline V gene, CDR1 is SGHVS and CDR2 is FNYEAQ. This CDR3 spans 14 amino acids. Trimming took 4 bases from V and 10 from J, leaving 14 bases between them. CDR3 protein: CASSSRDVTSPLHF. The CDR3 nucleotides are TGTGCCAGCAGCTCCAGGGACGTGACATCACCCCTCCACTTT.

This CDR3 is CASSKGRGTNSPLHF. For the CDR3, the DNA is TGTGCCAGCAGCAAAGGCAGGGGGACTAATTCACCCCTCCACTTT. The chain combines TRBV7-2 with TRBJ1-6; 7 nucleotides line up with TRBD1. Germline V CDR1 and CDR2: SGHTA, FQGNSA. The CDR3 sequence is 15 residues long. V dropped 5 bases and J dropped 6; count of bases not matched to a gene: 7.

The genes are TRBV29-1 and TRBJ2-7, with TRBD2 as a possible D gene (5 bases). Germline V CDR1 and CDR2: SQVTM, ANQGSEA. Trimming left V 3 bases short and J 5 bases short, with 11 bases between. This CDR3 is 12 amino acids long. The CDR3 is CSVDAAADEQYF. CDR3 nucleotides: TGCAGCGTTGATGCAGCGGCGGACGAGCAGTACTTC.

This chain uses TRBV7-6 with TRBJ2-5, with TRBD2 matching 14 bases. This CDR3 has 19 amino acids. The ends lost 3 bases at V and 4 bases at J; junction bases unmatched: 13. CDR1 is SGHVS, CDR2 FNYEAQ, per germline. CDR3 sequence (DNA): TGTGCCAGCAGCTTTTGGCCCGCCGGGACTAGCGGGAGACCAGAGACCCAGTACTTC. This gives the protein CASSFWPAGTSGRPETQYF.

The J gene is TRBJ2-4, the V gene TRBV29-1; D is possibly TRBD1 (5 bases). The CDR3 is 13 residues long. Germline V gives CDR1 SQVTM, CDR2 ANQGSEA. Trimming left V 6 bases short and J 2 bases short, with 11 bases between. The CDR3 sequence is CSVQGVTKNIQYF. The DNA for the CDR3 is TGCAGCGTCCAAGGGGTTACCAAAAACATTCAGTACTTC.

The chain employs TRBV3-1 and TRBJ2-3, with TRBD1 identical over 7 bases. Looked up from germline, CDR1 is LGHDT and CDR2 is YNNKEL (reference sequence). This CDR3 is built from 16 residues. The J segment lost 0 bases and the V segment lost 0 bases, leaving 3 bases of the junction unmatched. The CDR3 here is CASSQEPGQSTDTQYF. The CDR3 DNA is TGTGCCAGCAGCCAAGAGCCGGGACAGAGCACAGATACGCAGTATTTT.

This clonotype has only a few counts. V usage is TRBV6-1 and J usage is TRBJ2-5; possibly TRBD2 for D (7 bases). From germline, CDR1 is MNHNS and CDR2 SASEGT. This CDR3 has 13 residues. V was pared by 3 bases and J by 11 bases, with 16 bases between. CDR3 amino acids: CASSDTGTTVQYF. The CDR3 DNA follows: TGTGCCAGCAGTGATACAGGGACTACGGTGCAGTACTTC.

Here the CDR3 reads CASSLTSGTTDTQYF. The CDR3 nucleotides read TGTGCCAGCAGCCTGACTAGCGGGACGACAGATACGCAGTATTTT. The chain couples TRBV7-6 to TRBJ2-3; 11 nucleotides align to TRBD2. CDR1 SGHVS and CDR2 FNYEAQ come from the germline V gene. The CDR3 loop spans 15 amino acids. V lost 5 bases and J lost 3; bases outside the gene matches: 4.

The CDR3 DNA sequence: TGTGCCAGCAGCCAAGATCGGGGGGGCGGTGATAGGTTCTTC. Residues: CASSQDRGGGDRFF. The chain combines TRBV3-1 with TRBJ2-1, with 8 bases fitting TRBD2. With V trimmed by 0 bases and J by 15 bases, 10 bases remained unmatched. The CDR3 length is 14 residues. Germline lookup yields CDR1 LGHDT and CDR2 YNNKEL (reference sequence).

The chain recombines TRBV29-1 with TRBJ2-5; no clear D gene. This CDR3 is built from 13 residues. CDR1 and CDR2 (germline): SQVTM, ANQGSEA. Trimming cost V 7 bases and J 4 bases, with 16 bases left between them. The CDR3 loop is CSAMAVFGETQYF. The CDR3 DNA sequence: TGCAGCGCCATGGCGGTGTTCGGAGAGACCCAGTACTTC.

The V gene is TRBV3-1, the J gene TRBJ2-2, with D hard to call. V was shortened by 0 bases and J by 13 bases, with 9 bases between the two germline ends. CDR1 is LGHDT, CDR2 YNNKEL, per germline (reference sequence). This CDR3 spans 12 amino acids. The CDR3 DNA follows: TGTGCCAGCAGCCAAGATAGACGGTCGCTGTTTTTT. Its protein is CASSQDRRSLFF.

This clonotype was observed many times. The germline gene is not matched at one end of the junction; a read error may be the cause. This sequence joins TRBV5-1 and TRBJ2-7; the D is unclear. Per germline, CDR1 SGHRS and CDR2 YFSETQ. This CDR3 is 13 amino acids long. The CDR3 DNA reads TGTGCCAGCAGCTTAGCCTCAGGTGGCGAGCAGTACTTC. As protein: CASSLASGGEQYF.

This clonotype was counted between two and nine times. The genes are TRBV7-8 and TRBJ2-5; 10 bases match TRBD2. This CDR3 contains 18 residues. Germline CDR1 and CDR2: SGHVS and FQNEAQ. The V segment lost 5 bases and the J segment 5 bases; nucleotides outside the gene matches: 17. The CDR3 protein is CASSPPRRTSGARETQYF. CDR3 nucleotides: TGTGCCAGCAGCCCCCCGAGGCGTACTAGCGGGGCGCGGGAGACCCAGTACTTC.

The chain is built from TRBV20-1 and TRBJ2-1; 10 positions agree with TRBD2. V shed 3 bases, J shed 5 bases, and the junction held 4 bases outside the gene matches. Germline CDR1 DFQATT, CDR2 SNEGSKA (reference sequence). The CDR3 is 14 residues long. DNA of the CDR3: TGCAGTGCTAGTAGGACTAGCGGCCACAATGAGCAGTTCTTC. Residues: CSASRTSGHNEQFF.

The chain links TRBV5-6 to TRBJ2-7; D unresolved. Trimming removed 5 bases from V and 7 bases from J, with 19 bases in between. Germline V gene sequence: CDR1 SGHDT, CDR2 YYEEEE. This CDR3 is built from 14 residues. CDR3 protein: CASRHTTMAREQYF. In DNA form, the CDR3 reads TGTGCCAGCAGACACACCACGATGGCGCGAGAGCAGTACTTC.

This chain joins TRBV7-9 and TRBJ2-1; D is perhaps TRBD1 (5 bases). In germline, CDR1 is SEHNR, CDR2 FQNEAQ (reference sequence). This CDR3 comprises 14 residues. V gave up 5 bases and J gave up 9 bases, with 17 bases separating them. The CDR3 sequence is CASSRSSLGAEQFF. As DNA, the CDR3 is TGTGCCAGCAGCCGCTCCTCGTTAGGGGCTGAGCAGTTCTTC. The full variable domain, in which reference TRBV7-9 and TRBJ2-1 provide the parts outside the CDR3, is DTGVSQNPRHKITKRGQNVTFRCDPISEHNRLYWYRQTLGQGPEFLTYFQNEAQLEKSRLLSDRFSAERPKGSFSTLEIQRTEQGDSAMYLCASSRSSLGAEQFFGPGTRLTVL.

V and J are TRBV2 and TRBJ2-4; tentative D call: TRBD1 (6 bases). Per germline, CDR1 SNHLY and CDR2 FYNNEI. The CDR3 has 15 residues. The ends were cut back, 8 bases at V and 0 bases at J, with 14 bases in the middle. The CDR3 sequence is CASGNRELAKNIQYF. CDR3 DNA sequence: TGTGCCAGCGGAAACAGGGAACTAGCCAAAAACATTCAGTACTTC.

This clonotype was counted once. The chain combines TRBV12-5 with TRBJ2-7; the D is unclear. Germline V gives CDR1 LGHNT, CDR2 FRNRAP. Trimming removed 5 bases at V and 12 bases at J, with 17 bases between. The CDR3 has 12 residues. CDR3: CASGPQRRELYF. In DNA, the CDR3 is TGTGCTAGTGGTCCCCAACGAAGGGAATTGTACTTC.

The chain combines TRBV20-1 with TRBJ2-4; perhaps D is TRBD1 or TRBD2 (7 bases each). Germline CDR1 DFQATT, CDR2 SNEGSKA (reference sequence). The V end was cut by 2 bases, the J end by 8 bases, with 13 bases between. CDR3 size: 13 residues. This chain's CDR3 is CSARKAGGDIQYF. In DNA, the CDR3 is TGCAGTGCTAGAAAGGCAGGGGGGGACATTCAGTACTTC.

This chain joins TRBV4-1 and TRBJ2-7; 9 bases are a match to TRBD1. The CDR3 length is 17 residues. The V gene end was trimmed by 3 bases and the J gene end by 2 bases; junction bases not matched to a gene: 11. Germline-derived CDR1 and CDR2 are MGHRA and YSYEKL. The DNA of the CDR3 is TGCGCCAGCAGCCAGGAAATTAGGGACAGGGACCCCTACGAGCAGTACTTC. Its translation: CASSQEIRDRDPYEQYF.

This clonotype has a handful of counts. The J gene is TRBJ2-1, the V gene TRBV20-1; D remains ambiguous. Trimming removed 5 bases from V and 4 bases from J, with 18 bases in between. Germline V gene sequence: CDR1 DFQATT, CDR2 SNEGSKA (reference sequence). The CDR3 has 15 amino acids. The CDR3 reads CSAVRLSWAYNEQFF. CDR3 nucleotide sequence: TGCAGTGCTGTTCGACTCTCATGGGCATACAATGAGCAGTTCTTC.